Below, 23 T cell receptor beta chains from the same sample are listed, as sequenced in a study of blood T cells in healthy people across ages. Together with a sample-barcoded 5' primer, a J-beta primer mix was included in a second PCR lasting roughly 6 to 12 cycles. MiXCR, applied by TCRdb to the 5' RACE reads, yields one record per CDR3 protein. Found here are 800,000 or so distinct CDR3 sequences, around 25% of them singletons; the top ten hold under 4.5%. This same sample was also part of a study on T cells of mothers and their children.

Specimen: blood. All receptors derive from a boy between 5 and 17 years old in good health.

The V call is TRBV27, the J call TRBJ1-6; D gene uncertain. V was pared by 7 bases and J by 0 bases, with 25 bases between. Germline V CDR1 and CDR2: MNHEY, SMNVEV (reference sequence). This CDR3 has 20 residues. DNA for the CDR3: TGTGCCAGCAAACTGAAAACGGGTCTAGATTTGAGCTCCTATAATTCACCCCTCCACTTT. It translates to CASKLKTGLDLSSYNSPLHF.

This clonotype was seen a handful of times. V and J are TRBV15 and TRBJ2-1, with 8 bases that match TRBD1. Germline CDR1 LNHNV, CDR2 YYDKDF (reference sequence). The CDR3 runs to 16 residues. The trim removed 1 base at V and 5 bases at J, leaving 7 bases unmatched. DNA of the CDR3: TGTGCCACCAGCAGAGGCACAGGGGGAGACAACAATGAGCAGTTCTTC. It yields the protein CATSRGTGGDNNEQFF.

The chain joins TRBV6-1 to TRBJ2-7; TRBD1 aligns across 7 bases. Germline assignment: CDR1 MNHNS and CDR2 SASEGT. Trimming removed 5 bases from V and 1 base from J; junction bases left unmatched: 8. The CDR3 length is 15 residues. The chain's CDR3 is CASSLKGALSYEQYF. DNA of the CDR3: TGTGCCAGCAGTCTCAAGGGGGCCCTGTCCTACGAGCAGTACTTC.

This clonotype has only a few counts. The J gene is TRBJ1-1, the V gene TRBV19, with D perhaps matching TRBD1 (5 bases). The V end was cut by 3 bases, the J end by 11 bases, with 31 bases between. Looked up from germline, CDR1 is LNHDA and CDR2 is SQIVND (reference sequence). This CDR3 region has 18 residues. The CDR3 nucleotides read TGTGCCAGTAGTATTTGGGGCGGCACCGACTGGATCCCAGAAGGGGCTTTCTTT. Amino acid sequence: CASSIWGGTDWIPEGAFF. Supplemented by reference TRBV19 and TRBJ1-1, the full variable domain reads DGGITQSPKYLFRKEGQNVTLSCEQNLNHDAMYWYRQDPGQGLRLIYYSQIVNDFQKGDIAEGYSVSREKKESFPLTVTSAQKNPTAFYLCASSIWGGTDWIPEGAFFGQGTRLTVV.

This clonotype was observed a few times. The chain carries TRBV18 and TRBJ2-1; 9 positions match TRBD2. Per germline, CDR1 KGHSH and CDR2 LQKENI. This CDR3 contains 14 residues. V trimming: 2 bases; J trimming: 4 bases; junction bases outside the gene matches: 0. CDR3 loop: CASSPSGGYNEQFF. CDR3 DNA: TGTGCCAGCTCACCAAGCGGGGGGTACAATGAGCAGTTCTTC.

The CDR3 DNA is TGTGCCAGCAGTCCATACGGGACACTGGAGGGACAGCCCCAGCATTTT. This encodes CASSPYGTLEGQPQHF. The chain joins TRBV27 to TRBJ1-5, with D possibly being TRBD1 (6 bases). The CDR3 loop spans 16 amino acids. Germline-derived CDR1 and CDR2 are MNHEY and SMNVEV (reference sequence). The germline V and J ends were trimmed by 5 bases and 7 bases, with 21 bases remaining between them.

Only a few counts were recorded for this clonotype. This chain links TRBV4-1 with TRBJ1-4; 11 bases are a match to TRBD1. The CDR3 loop spans 15 amino acids. Per the germline V gene, CDR1 is MGHRA and CDR2 is YSYEKL. V dropped 1 base and J dropped 8; count of bases not matched to a gene: 3. In DNA, the CDR3 is TGCGCCAGCAGCCAAGGGACAGGGGGCAGGGAAAAACTGTTTTTT. It specifies CASSQGTGGREKLFF.

This chain uses TRBV10-3 with TRBJ2-7; no clear D gene. Germline V gene lookup returns CDR1 ENHRY and CDR2 SYGVKD. The V and J ends lost 4 bases and 4 bases respectively, with 5 bases between them. The CDR3 length is 11 residues. CDR3 bases: TGTGCCATCAGTGTAGGGTACGAGCAGTACTTC. As protein: CAISVGYEQYF.

This rearrangement joins TRBV7-9 to TRBJ2-3; D is possibly TRBD2 (5 bases). Trimming removed 6 bases at V and 8 bases at J, with 15 bases between. The length of the CDR3 is 13 residues. CDR1 SEHNR and CDR2 FQNEAQ come from the germline V gene (reference sequence). The CDR3 is CASRDIAEGTQYF. CDR3 nucleotide sequence: TGTGCCAGCAGAGATATTGCAGAGGGTACGCAGTATTTT.

The V call is TRBV29-1, the J call TRBJ1-3, with D uncertain. Germline lookup yields CDR1 SQVTM and CDR2 ANQGSEA. The V end was cut by 5 bases, the J end by 0 bases, with 8 bases between. The length of the CDR3 is 13 residues. CDR3 in DNA: TGCAGCGTTCGTTGGGACTCTGGAAACACCATATATTTT. It codes for CSVRWDSGNTIYF.

This clonotype occurred a few times. The chain is built from TRBV7-2 and TRBJ2-4; 7 bases map to TRBD1. This CDR3 region has 17 residues. Germline CDR1 is SGHTA and CDR2 is FQGNSA. V lost 0 bases to trimming and J lost 1 base; unmatched junction nucleotides: 6. The CDR3 DNA sequence: TGTGCCAGCAGCTTAGCACGACAGGGCCCTGCCAAAAACATTCAGTACTTC. Translated, it gives CASSLARQGPAKNIQYF.

The V gene is TRBV15, the J gene TRBJ2-6, with TRBD2 matching 10 bases. Trimming at V came to 0 bases and at J to 2 bases, leaving 4 bases not matched to a gene. Germline V gene sequence: CDR1 LNHNV, CDR2 YYDKDF (reference sequence). The CDR3 runs to 18 residues. The DNA for the CDR3 is TGTGCCACCAGCAGAGATTTCAGCGGGGGGGCTGGGGCCAACGTCCTGACTTTC. It specifies CATSRDFSGGAGANVLTF.

This clonotype came up a few times. V gene TRBV12-3 or TRBV12-4 combines with J gene TRBJ2-4; TRBD1 agrees at 7 bases. V lost 1 base to trimming and J lost 6 bases; unmatched junction nucleotides: 6. This CDR3 is built from 15 residues. The CDR3 DNA reads TGTGCCAGCAGTTTAGTTGGGACAGTGATAAACATTCAGTACTTC. Protein sequence: CASSLVGTVINIQYF.

In DNA, the CDR3 is TGCAGTGCTAGTCGTGGTGGCGAAAAACTGTTTTTT. Amino acid sequence: CSASRGGEKLFF. The chain is built from TRBV20-1 and TRBJ1-4, with D hard to call. The V end was cut by 3 bases, the J end by 8 bases, with 10 bases between. Germline lookup yields CDR1 DFQATT and CDR2 SNEGSKA (reference sequence). The CDR3 runs to 12 residues.

This clonotype was counted between two and nine times. The V and J genes are TRBV4-3 and TRBJ2-5; 7 positions match TRBD2. The germline gives CDR1 LGHNA, CDR2 YSLEER. With V trimmed by 2 bases and J by 5 bases, 8 bases remained unmatched. CDR3 length: 15 residues. CDR3 protein: CASSQLAVSTETQYF. As DNA, the CDR3 is TGCGCCAGCAGCCAACTAGCGGTTAGCACTGAGACCCAGTACTTC.

This clonotype was observed a few times. The J gene is TRBJ2-5, the V gene TRBV28; possibly TRBD2 for D (6 bases). Trimming pared 4 bases from V and 7 bases from J, leaving 7 bases between. The CDR3 length is 11 residues. Germline CDR1 reads MDHEN; CDR2 reads SYDVKM. The CDR3 DNA reads TGTGCCAGCAGTTCGGGGGTGACCCAGTACTTC. This sequence encodes CASSSGVTQYF.

V and J are TRBV6-2 or TRBV6-3 and TRBJ1-5; 7 positions match TRBD1. Germline assignment: CDR1 MNHEY and CDR2 SVGEGT. This CDR3 spans 15 amino acids. The junction had 10 bases not matched to a gene; V was cut back by 2 bases and J by 9 bases. DNA for the CDR3: TGTGCCAGCAGTTACCTTACAGGGGTTACCGGGCCCCAGCATTTT. This gives the protein CASSYLTGVTGPQHF.

The V gene is TRBV29-1, the J gene TRBJ2-1; TRBD1 might be the D (6 bases). V was clipped by 4 bases and J by 8 bases, with 21 bases between them. Germline CDR1 and CDR2: SQVTM and ANQGSEA. The CDR3 runs to 15 residues. This CDR3 reads CSVVGLTGTGDEQFF. DNA of the CDR3: TGCAGCGTTGTAGGTCTCACAGGGACGGGCGATGAGCAGTTCTTC.

This clonotype was counted between two and nine times. The chain uses TRBV29-1 and TRBJ2-3; the D call may be TRBD1 or TRBD2 (5 bases each). Germline-derived CDR1 and CDR2 are SQVTM and ANQGSEA. V shed 3 bases and J shed 5 bases, with 15 bases lying between them. CDR3 length equals 14 residues. CDR3 loop: CSVDGAPLGDTQYF. As DNA, the CDR3 is TGCAGCGTTGACGGGGCGCCTCTTGGAGATACGCAGTATTTT.

This clonotype was observed at least ten times. The chain recombines TRBV9 with TRBJ2-5; D perhaps matches TRBD1 (6 bases). The germline V gene has CDR1 SGDLS and CDR2 YYNGEE. There are 15 residues in the CDR3. Deletions cut 0 bases from V and 5 bases from J, with 14 bases between. Here the CDR3 reads CASSVAQGSRETQYF. The CDR3, as DNA: TGTGCCAGCAGCGTAGCACAGGGAAGTAGGGAGACCCAGTACTTC.

The chain has TRBV20-1 and TRBJ2-5; TRBD2 might be the D (8 bases). Trimming stripped 6 bases from V and 1 base from J, with 18 bases between. Per the germline V gene, CDR1 is DFQATT and CDR2 is SNEGSKA (reference sequence). The CDR3 extends over 15 amino acids. The CDR3 nucleotides read TGCAGTGCAGAGGGGGCTAGCGGGCCCCAAGAGACCCAGTACTTC. Its protein is CSAEGASGPQETQYF.

The chain couples TRBV6-2 or TRBV6-3 to TRBJ2-2, with TRBD2 as a possible D gene (6 bases). Germline assignment: CDR1 MNHEY and CDR2 SVGEGT. Trimming pared 4 bases from V and 3 bases from J, leaving 12 bases between. The CDR3 is made up of 15 amino acids. CDR3 nucleotides: TGTGCCAGCAGTTCTGGCAGGGAGGACACCGGGGAGCTGTTTTTT. Translated, it gives CASSSGREDTGELFF.

This clonotype was observed a handful of times. In nucleotides, the CDR3 is TGTGCCAGCAGCTTCGCCCGAGGGGGGCAATTTGAGCAGTTCTTC. Its translation is CASSFARGGQFEQFF. This sequence joins TRBV7-8 and TRBJ2-1, with D perhaps assigned TRBD1 or TRBD2 (6 bases each). Trimming stripped 3 bases from V and 9 bases from J, with 18 bases between. Looked up from germline, CDR1 is SGHVS and CDR2 is FQNEAQ. The CDR3 is 15 amino acids.